This is a list of T cell receptor beta chains from one sample in a study of shared clonotypes between healthy human individuals. The data were produced by immunoSEQ multiplex PCR, yet TCRdb's version contains in-frame clones alone and is incomplete. Here the sample spans over 400,000 clones, approximately 81% being singletons. The specimen was PBMCs. All receptors come from a woman in her thirties or forties in good health. Some clones in this sample may be carry-over from other donors' samples. Both conserved end residues are part of each CDR3. A D gene is named only where the DNA matches it firmly. The size entry is marked missing in some rows and otherwise reads once, few, many or a size class.

TRBV6-5	.	TRBD2	TRBJ2-1	TGTGCCAGCAGCACCCTAGCGGGAGGGGGGCAGTTCTTC	CASSTLAGGGQFF
TRBV11-2	.	TRBD2	TRBJ2-6	TGTGCCAGCAGCTTAGATAGAATAGCGGGGGCCTCTGGGGCCAACGTCCTGACTTTC	CASSLDRIAGASGANVLTF
TRBV7-7	once	.	TRBJ1-1	TGTGCCAGCAGCTTAATGGGCCCGGGCACTGAAGCTTTCTTT	CASSLMGPGTEAFF
TRBV7-3	many	TRBD2	TRBJ2-1	TGTGCCAGCGGAGTACTAGCGGGAGGCTACAATGAGCAGTTCTTC	CASGVLAGGYNEQFF
TRBV7-3	.	.	TRBJ2-1	TGTGCCAGCAGCCGTCGGCAGACGGCCGAGTACAATGAGCAGTTCTTC	CASSRRQTAEYNEQFF
TRBV10-1	.	TRBD2	TRBJ2-7	TGCGCCAGCAGTGAGTTTCCCTATAGCGGGAGCTACGAGCAGTACTTC	CASSEFPYSGSYEQYF
TRBV28	.	TRBD2	TRBJ2-4	TGTGCCAGCAGTTTATCACTCCTAGCGGGTGGGCTCGTCATTCAGTACTTC	CASSLSLLAGGLVIQYF
TRBV7-7	.	.	TRBJ2-1	TGTGCTAGCAGCTCGTCCTATGGCGGTGAGCAGTTCTTC	CASSSSYGGEQFF
TRBV5-1	.	.	TRBJ1-1	TGCGCCAGCAGCTTGGGAGTAGGAGCTATGAACACTGAAGCTTTCTTT	CASSLGVGAMNTEAFF
TRBV19	.	.	TRBJ2-2	TGTGCCAGTAGTATTACAGGAGGGAGCACCGGGGAGCTGTTTTTT	CASSITGGSTGELFF
TRBV30	.	TRBD2	TRBJ2-7	TGTGCCTGGAGTTTTCTAGCGGGGGAGCAGTACTTC	CAWSFLAGEQYF
TRBV27	.	.	TRBJ1-1	TGTGCCAGCAGTACGACAGGAGGAATGAACACTGAAGCTTTCTTT	CASSTTGGMNTEAFF